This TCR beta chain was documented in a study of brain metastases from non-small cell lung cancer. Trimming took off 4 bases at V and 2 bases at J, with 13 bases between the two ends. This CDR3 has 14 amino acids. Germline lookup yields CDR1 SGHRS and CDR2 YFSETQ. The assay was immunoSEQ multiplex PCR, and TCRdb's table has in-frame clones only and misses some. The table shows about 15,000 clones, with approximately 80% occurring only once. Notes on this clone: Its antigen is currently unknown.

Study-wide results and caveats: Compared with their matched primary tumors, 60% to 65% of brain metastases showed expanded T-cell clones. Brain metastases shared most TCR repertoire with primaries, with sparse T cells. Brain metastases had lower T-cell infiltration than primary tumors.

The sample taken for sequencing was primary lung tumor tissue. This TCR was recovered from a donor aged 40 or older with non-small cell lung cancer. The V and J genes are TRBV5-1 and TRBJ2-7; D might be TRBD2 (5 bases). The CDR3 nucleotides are TGCGCCAGCAGCGAGCAGAGCGGCACCTACGAGCAGTACTTC. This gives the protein CASSEQSGTYEQYF.